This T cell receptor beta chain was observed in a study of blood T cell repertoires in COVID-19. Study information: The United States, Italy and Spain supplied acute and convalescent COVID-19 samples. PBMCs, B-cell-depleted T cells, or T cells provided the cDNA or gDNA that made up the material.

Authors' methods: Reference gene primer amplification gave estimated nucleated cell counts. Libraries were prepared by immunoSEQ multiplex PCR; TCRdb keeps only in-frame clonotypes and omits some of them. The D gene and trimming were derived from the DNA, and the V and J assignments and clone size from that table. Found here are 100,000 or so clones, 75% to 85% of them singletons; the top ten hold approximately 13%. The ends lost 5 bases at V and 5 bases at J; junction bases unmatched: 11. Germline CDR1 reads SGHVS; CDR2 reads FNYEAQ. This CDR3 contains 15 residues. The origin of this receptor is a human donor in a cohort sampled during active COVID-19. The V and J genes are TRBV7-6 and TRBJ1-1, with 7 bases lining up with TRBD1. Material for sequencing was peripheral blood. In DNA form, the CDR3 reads TGTGCCAGCAGCCGGAGACAGGGAGGAGAAACTGAAGCTTTCTTT. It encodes CASSRRQGGETEAFF.